These 8 T cell receptor beta chains share one sample of origin, sequenced in a study of molecular identifiers for immune sequencing clone quantification. MiXCR was run by TCRdb on the PCR reads, yielding one entry per CDR3 protein. The table lists 460,000 or so distinct CDR3 sequences, 25% of them singletons. The specimen sequenced was naive CD8+ T cells from blood, with Jurkat cell RNA spiked in. As to subset: FACS-sorted CD8+CD4-CCR7+CD45RA+ naive T cells. The receptors derive from a human donor in good health. Some libraries in this study had Jurkat cell RNA spiked in.

CDR3 sequence reads: CASSLLSGAGEAFF. In nucleotides, the CDR3 is TGTGCCAGCAGCTTACTTTCAGGGGCCGGTGAAGCTTTCTTT. The chain employs TRBV13 and TRBJ1-1; D is possibly TRBD1 (6 bases). There are 14 residues in the CDR3. Germline CDR1 PRHDT, CDR2 FYEKMQ (reference sequence). Trimming left V 2 bases short and J 7 bases short, with 14 bases between.

The V gene is TRBV4-2, the J gene TRBJ1-5, with D tentatively TRBD1 (6 bases). V lost 1 base, J lost 4 bases, and 11 bases lay in between. The CDR3 totals 15 residues. Germline assignment: CDR1 LGHNA and CDR2 YNFKEQ. In DNA, the CDR3 is TGTGCCAGCAGCCAAGTTACAGGGAGTAATCAGCCCCAGCATTTT. Its translation is CASSQVTGSNQPQHF.

This clonotype has more than one count but fewer than ten. This chain joins TRBV20-1 and TRBJ2-7; D may be TRBD1 (6 bases). The germline gives CDR1 DFQATT, CDR2 SNEGSKA (reference sequence). V was trimmed by 3 bases and J by 2 bases, leaving 14 bases between them. The CDR3 consists of 14 residues. CDR3 sequence: CSASRMQGPYEQYF. DNA of the CDR3: TGCAGTGCTAGTAGAATGCAGGGGCCCTACGAGCAGTACTTC.

Regarding this clonotype: This clone may be a read error of a much larger clone one base away. The chain couples TRBV7-9 to TRBJ2-3; D gene unclear. CDR1 and CDR2 from the germline V gene are SEHNR and FQNEAQ (reference sequence). There are 13 residues in the CDR3. Trimming took 5 bases from V and 4 from J, leaving 10 bases between them. This chain's CDR3 is CASSPRSADTQYF. CDR3 coding DNA: TGTGCCAGCAGCCCGAGATCGGCAGATACGCAGTATTTT.

This clonotype has more than one count but fewer than ten. This chain connects TRBV28 to TRBJ2-7; D is uncertain. Between the trimmed V and J ends, which lost 7 bases and 5 bases, there was a span of 15 bases. Germline loops: CDR1 MDHEN, CDR2 SYDVKM. The CDR3 is 13 residues long. The CDR3 DNA reads TGTGCCAGCATAGGACCCGACGGCCACGAGCAGTACTTC. As protein: CASIGPDGHEQYF.

This clonotype has more than one count but fewer than ten. The V call is TRBV6-2 or TRBV6-3, the J call TRBJ2-3; TRBD2 matches 10 bases. Germline V gives CDR1 MNHEY, CDR2 SVGEGT. J gave up 5 bases and V 9 bases, and 23 bases lay outside the gene matches. The CDR3 has 19 amino acids. CDR3 coding DNA: TGTGCCAGTAGCCCCGGGGCTAGCGGGAGTGTTGCGTCGGGAGATACGCAGTATTTT. This codes for CASSPGASGSVASGDTQYF.

Many counts were recorded for this clonotype. The chain carries TRBV5-4 and TRBJ2-5, with 10 bases fitting TRBD1. The CDR3 is made up of 15 amino acids. V lost 4 bases and J lost 4; bases outside the gene matches: 7. Germline-derived CDR1 and CDR2 are SGHNT and YYREEE (reference sequence). The CDR3 nucleotides read TGTGCCAGCAGCCCTACCGGGACAGGGGTAGAGACCCAGTACTTC. This codes for CASSPTGTGVETQYF. Based on the CDR3 plus reference TRBV5-4 and TRBJ2-5, the full variable domain is ETGVTQSPTHLIKTRGQQVTLRCSSQSGHNTVSWYQQALGQGPQFIFQYYREEENGRGNFPPRFSGLQFPNYSSELNVNALELDDSALYLCASSPTGTGVETQYFGPGTRLLVL.

This clonotype has at least ten counts. This rearrangement joins TRBV3-1 to TRBJ2-7, with D uncertain. The germline V gene encodes CDR1 LGHDT and CDR2 YNNKEL (reference sequence). The CDR3 consists of 16 residues. Trimming stripped 0 bases from V and 2 bases from J, with 14 bases between. The CDR3 DNA follows: TGTGCCAGCAGCCAAGATATTAGGACCGAAGCCTACGAGCAGTACTTC. Protein product: CASSQDIRTEAYEQYF.